These 21 T cell receptor beta chains originate from one sample sequenced in a study of T cells expressing NK-cell markers. One entry per CDR3 protein, without DNA, is what TCRdb gives after re-calling the 5' RACE reads. This sample's clone table lists about 380,000 distinct CDR3 sequences. The sequencing sample was made of blood T cells: a sorted CD56 or NKG2C T cell subset, CD4+ or CD8+ T cells, or bulk PBMC T cells (not recorded which). Source of these receptors: a man between 18 and 69 years old in good health.

The chain has TRBV20-1 and TRBJ2-1; TCRdb indicates TRBD1, and absent DNA this call remains unverified. Germline assignment: CDR1 DFQATT and CDR2 SNEGSKA (reference sequence). The CDR3 loop spans 17 amino acids. The CDR3 spells CSAIPRTGRTIHNEQFF.

The chain employs TRBV24-1 and TRBJ1-1; the TRBD1 assignment by TCRdb is unverifiable without DNA. The germline gives CDR1 KGHDR, CDR2 SFDVKD. The length of the CDR3 is 16 residues. This CDR3 reads CATRPGTGGGWTEAFF.

The chain joins TRBV6-1 to TRBJ2-1; TCRdb's D call, TRBD2, is unchecked because there is no DNA. Germline loops: CDR1 MNHNS, CDR2 SASEGT. The CDR3 is made up of 17 amino acids. CDR3 loop: CASTKTAGTSGYNEQFF.

The V gene is TRBV20-1, the J gene TRBJ2-1; TCRdb's D call of TRBD2 is untestable without DNA. Germline loops: CDR1 DFQATT, CDR2 SNEGSKA (reference sequence). The CDR3 runs to 13 residues. CDR3 amino acids: CSSFGGAYNEQFF.

This sequence joins TRBV7-9 and TRBJ2-5; TCRdb picks TRBD2, but there is no DNA to check that call. Germline-derived CDR1 and CDR2 are SEHNR and FQNEAQ (reference sequence). This CDR3 has 15 residues. CDR3 loop: CASSSLAGGAETQYF. Drawing the rest from reference TRBV7-9 and TRBJ2-5, the complete variable domain is DTGVSQNPRHKITKRGQNVTFRCDPISEHNRLYWYRQTLGQGPEFLTYFQNEAQLEKSRLLSDRFSAERPKGSFSTLEIQRTEQGDSAMYLCASSSLAGGAETQYFGPGTRLLVL.

The chain uses TRBV6-1 and TRBJ1-1. The CDR3 length is 14 residues. Germline CDR1 reads MNHNS; CDR2 reads SASEGT. CDR3 in amino acids: CASSEVLVNTEAFF.

V is TRBV18 and J is TRBJ1-1. CDR3 length: 14 amino acids. Germline CDR1 KGHSH, CDR2 LQKENI. The CDR3 sequence is CASSPRRASTEAFF.

This chain connects TRBV27 to TRBJ1-5. Per the germline V gene, CDR1 is MNHEY and CDR2 is SMNVEV (reference sequence). The CDR3 is made up of 12 amino acids. This CDR3 is CASSMMNQPQHF.

This sequence joins TRBV20-1 and TRBJ1-2. CDR3 size: 14 residues. Germline assignment: CDR1 DFQATT and CDR2 SNEGSKA (reference sequence). The CDR3 here is CSARGSEANYGYTF.

This sequence joins TRBV10-3 and TRBJ2-5; absent DNA, TCRdb's TRBD1 call cannot be checked. Germline CDR1 ENHRY, CDR2 SYGVKD. The length of the CDR3 is 14 residues. CDR3 in amino acids: CAISAGQGKETQYF.

The chain couples TRBV6-5 to TRBJ2-4; TCRdb calls TRBD1, which cannot be checked without DNA. The CDR3 totals 16 residues. CDR1 and CDR2 (germline): MNHEY, SVGAGI. This chain's CDR3 is CASSKLAGGKGNIQYF.

The genes are TRBV11-2 and TRBJ2-1; the TCRdb call, TRBD2, lacks DNA for checking. There are 17 residues in the CDR3. Germline-derived CDR1 and CDR2 are SGHAT and FQNNGV. CDR3 amino acids: CASSTLPGTSGNNEQFF.

V is TRBV6-1 and J is TRBJ2-3; lacking DNA, the TRBD2 call made by TCRdb goes unchecked. This CDR3 spans 15 amino acids. CDR1 MNHNS and CDR2 SASEGT come from the germline V gene. The chain's CDR3 is CASRDLAGVKDTQYF.

This chain links TRBV4-2 with TRBJ2-1; checking the TCRdb D call of TRBD2 is not possible without DNA. The CDR3 runs 18 residues. Germline V gives CDR1 LGHNA, CDR2 YNFKEQ. The CDR3 is CASSQPSAGGQREAEQFF.

The chain has TRBV20-1 and TRBJ1-4; TCRdb returns TRBD1, unconfirmable since there is no DNA. The CDR3 is made up of 13 amino acids. Per germline, CDR1 DFQATT and CDR2 SNEGSKA (reference sequence). The CDR3 loop is CSARWQGGEKLFF.

This CDR3 is CSARDPNRGREQPQHF. The V call is TRBV20-1, the J call TRBJ1-5; the D call of TRBD1 rests on TCRdb alone, since no DNA is present to check it. This CDR3 has 16 amino acids. CDR1 and CDR2 from the germline V gene are DFQATT and SNEGSKA (reference sequence).

CDR3 sequence: CASSEAPGSPDTQYF. V and J are TRBV6-1 and TRBJ2-3. Germline V lookup: CDR1 MNHNS, CDR2 SASEGT. The CDR3 totals 15 residues.

The V gene is TRBV7-2, the J gene TRBJ1-2; the D call from TCRdb, TRBD1, cannot be confirmed without DNA. This CDR3 comprises 14 residues. Germline-derived CDR1 and CDR2 are SGHTA and FQGNSA. The CDR3 reads CASTLTGLSYGYTF.

The genes are TRBV6-1 and TRBJ2-1; there is no DNA to check the TCRdb D call of TRBD1. Per germline, CDR1 MNHNS and CDR2 SASEGT. The length of the CDR3 is 16 residues. CDR3 sequence reads: CASSKTRDRVANEQFF.

This chain joins TRBV5-1 and TRBJ1-1. Germline CDR1 SGHRS, CDR2 YFSETQ. The CDR3 is 14 amino acids. This CDR3 is CASSLLSQPAEAFF.

The chain is built from TRBV19 and TRBJ2-1; TCRdb's D gene call, TRBD1, goes unchecked for lack of DNA. The germline V gene encodes CDR1 LNHDA and CDR2 SQIVND (reference sequence). The CDR3 totals 15 residues. This CDR3 is CASSIGASTYNEQFF. The full variable domain, in which reference TRBV19 and TRBJ2-1 provide the parts outside the CDR3, is DGGITQSPKYLFRKEGQNVTLSCEQNLNHDAMYWYRQDPGQGLRLIYYSQIVNDFQKGDIAEGYSVSREKKESFPLTVTSAQKNPTAFYLCASSIGASTYNEQFFGPGTRLTVL.